This T cell receptor beta chain was recovered during a study of OX40 agonist ivuxolimab in advanced cancers. Regarding the research as a whole: Ivuxolimab was a fully human IgG2 agonistic monoclonal antibody targeting the costimulatory receptor OX40 (CD134). Intravenous ivuxolimab was administered to patients every 2 weeks at six dose levels: 0.01, 0.1, 0.3, 1.5, 3 and 10 mg/kg. Of the 50 to 55 patients in dose escalation, approximately 20 had hepatocellular carcinoma, around 15 had melanoma, 9 had renal cell carcinoma and 9 had head and neck cancer. In the dose-escalation cohort, around 80% of patients were male, and the mean age was approximately 60 years with a range of about 20 to 80. Patients were allowed to have had prior anti-PD-1, anti-PD-L1 or anti-CTLA-4 therapy, and around 40% of the dose-escalation patients had previously received checkpoint inhibitors. Partial responses occurred in three dose-escalation patients, of whom one had hepatocellular carcinoma and two had cutaneous melanoma. Peripheral TCRbeta sequencing was intended to test whether TCR sequence diversity was altered and clonal T-cell expansion was caused by ivuxolimab. The monotherapy dose-escalation portion (N of about 52 patients) of the phase I ivuxolimab trial is reported in the paper.

The investigation overall reported the following: On average, CD8+ T cells showed more expanded clones than CD4+ T cells after ivuxolimab. Low levels of normalized T-cell clonal expansion were also seen in some patients who did not respond. The antigen specificity of the peripheral T cells that underwent clonal expansion was not determined. Partial responders in the 0.1-3.0 mg/kg groups had among the lowest normalized peripheral clonal expansion, especially among CD8+ T cells. At doses from 0.1 to 3.0 mg/kg, clonal expansion was seen in both CD4+ and CD8+ blood T cells between baseline and week 6.

The trial excluded patients who had a history of autoimmune disease or who were on systemic immunosuppression. In every dose cohort, peripheral blood was drawn for TCR sequencing at baseline, cycle 4 day 1, and cycle 7 day 1. Samples came from an open-label, multicenter, first-in-human phase I dose-escalation trial of ivuxolimab. The trial enrolled adults with locally advanced or metastatic head and neck squamous cell, hepatocellular, melanoma or renal cell carcinoma. Before TCR sequencing, CD4+ T cells and CD8+ T cells from peripheral blood were sorted into separate populations. For sequencing of the TCRbeta CDR3 region, genomic DNA was extracted from the sorted cells. The immunoSEQ Assay was used to sequence the TCRbeta CDR3 regions. What TCRdb holds here is the immuneACCESS table cut down to in-frame rearrangements. Part of the clones is not present; checked against another copy, under half of the missing clones reflect an unresolved V gene, and the others are unexplained. This sample is represented by tens of thousands of clones; over 85% of them were singletons. Jointly, the top ten make up about 6% of the sample.

Germline trimming amounts to 4 bases on V and 4 bases on J, with 10 as the count of junction bases outside the gene matches. Based on the germline V gene (reference sequence), the CDR1 and CDR2 sequences are LNHDA and SQIVND. Counted from cysteine to phenylalanine, this CDR3 has 17 amino acids. Only the CDR3 DNA is retained, 51 bases long and in frame from the first base. As to this clone: The antigen it recognizes is unknown. No base quality information exists; no much larger clone differs at one position.

This TCR was sampled from an adult with an advanced solid tumor such as melanoma, head and neck, liver or kidney cancer. The specimen was CD4+ or CD8+ T cells sorted from blood, collected in a trial of the OX40 agonist ivuxolimab. The chain couples TRBV19 to TRBJ2-2; the junction holds 9 bases that match TRBD1. The CDR3 reads as follows: CASSTISGTGITGELFF. DNA sequence: TGTGCCAGTAGTACGATATCCGGGACAGGGATCACCGGGGAGCTGTTTTTT.